The clone carrying this TCR beta chain was observed a few times. Its target is not known. This specimen belongs to a study of Graves' ophthalmopathy and Graves' hyperthyroidism. Scientists amplified the TCR beta CDR3 regions from RNA transcripts. HTBI primers were used in a first-round RT-PCR, which preceded a second-round multiplex PCR. TCRdb recomputed calls from the multiplex PCR reads with MiXCR, one row per CDR3 protein. In the table there are about 740,000 distinct CDR3 sequences, roughly two fifths of which are singletons. Study results and limitations: Separation of ophthalmopathy from stable hyperthyroidism was achieved by a 13-signature model, at around 89% sensitivity and approximately 84% specificity. In blood appeared most of the expanded thyroid clonotypes whose frequency exceeded 0.001.

CDR1 and CDR2 (germline): SGHRS, YFSETQ. The V gene end was trimmed by 0 bases and the J gene end by 9 bases; junction bases not matched to a gene: 5. The CDR3 contains 15 residues. Ineligible for inclusion were patients with other autoimmune diseases, uncontrolled infections, pregnancy or lactation. The rearrangement links TRBV5-1 to TRBJ1-6, with 8 bases matching TRBD1. The receptor comes from an adult man with Graves' ophthalmopathy. The sequenced material came from peripheral blood. The CDR3 spells CASSLDARGPSPLHF. The CDR3 DNA sequence: TGCGCCAGCAGCTTGGATGCCAGGGGGCCTTCACCCCTCCACTTT.